A selection of T cell receptor beta chains follows, all from one sample in a study of T cell repertoires in cytomegalovirus infection. TCRdb re-analysed the reads in MiXCR, keeping a single row per CDR3 protein. The table records about 920,000 distinct CDR3 sequences, approximately 31% of them present only once. No antigen is known for these receptors. The sequences come from cultured CD8+ T cells from PBMCs, collected from culture after CMV antigen stimulation. Receptor source: a human donor in good health (CMV status not recorded). Some clones in this sample may be carry-over from other donors' samples. CDR3s leave out the opening cysteine and the closing phenylalanine or tryptophan.

>TRBJ1-6|TRBV19
ASSTLPGGASPLH
>TRBJ2-6|TRBV7-9
ASSDGWPGANVLT
>TRBJ2-1|TRBV6-6
ASSYWTRGGSSYNEQF
>TRBJ1-5|TRBV27
ASSTERGNQPQH
>TRBJ1-1|TRBV7-8
ASSFKKTEAF
>TRBJ1-2|TRBV6-1
ASSRDPVINYGYT
>TRBJ1-2|TRBV7-8
ASSFKNGYGYT
>TRBJ2-1|TRBV4-1
ASSPVLGAYNEQF
>TRBJ2-1|TRBV7-9
ASSLARGGAYNEQF
>TRBJ2-7|TRBV18
ASSAEGRSYEQY
>TRBJ1-1|TRBV4-2
ASSQDNPRTVNTEAF
>TRBJ2-3|TRBV7-3
ASSLQLANTDTQY
>TRBJ1-1|TRBV7-9
ASSPRYGQGATEAF
>TRBJ1-2|TRBV7-9
ASRGRSGYT
>TRBJ2-7|TRBV27
ASSRLGDEQY